This T cell receptor beta chain was identified in a study of shared clonotypes between healthy human individuals. V trimming: 5 bases; J trimming: 10 bases; junction bases outside the gene matches: 5. The CDR3 covers 14 residues. Germline CDR1 is SGHTA and CDR2 is FQGNSA. Deep was the level used in running the assay. Libraries were prepared by immunoSEQ multiplex PCR; TCRdb keeps only in-frame clonotypes and omits some of them. This table holds about 1 million clones, about 77% found once. The sequence derives from a man between 18 and 29 years old in good health. The rearrangement uses TRBV7-2 and TRBJ2-1; 13 nucleotides match TRBD2. Sequencing input: memory CD4+ T cells sorted from blood. Indicated subset: CD45RA-negative fraction. Here the CDR3 DNA reads TGTGCCAGCAGCCTTCCGACTAGCGGGGGGGAGCAGTTCTTC. Translation gives CASSLPTSGGEQFF.